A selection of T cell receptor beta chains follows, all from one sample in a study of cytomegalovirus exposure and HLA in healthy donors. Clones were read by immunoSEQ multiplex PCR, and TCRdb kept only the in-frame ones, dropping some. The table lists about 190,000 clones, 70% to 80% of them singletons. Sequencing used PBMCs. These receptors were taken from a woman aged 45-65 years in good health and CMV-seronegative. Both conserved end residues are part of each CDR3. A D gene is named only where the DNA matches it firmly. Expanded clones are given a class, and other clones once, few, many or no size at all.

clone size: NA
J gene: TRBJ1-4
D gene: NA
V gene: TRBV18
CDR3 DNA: TGTGCCAGCTCACCCCGGACAGCTGAAAAACTGTTTTTT
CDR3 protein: CASSPRTAEKLFF

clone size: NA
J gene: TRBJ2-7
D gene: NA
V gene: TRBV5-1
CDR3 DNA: TGCGCCAGCAGCTTGGCAAGGAGCCCGCGGGACGAGCAGTACTTC
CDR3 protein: CASSLARSPRDEQYF

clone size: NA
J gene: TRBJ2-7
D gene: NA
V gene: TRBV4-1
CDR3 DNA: TGCGCCAGCAGCCAACTCGGCCGGGACACATACGAGCAGTACTTC
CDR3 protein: CASSQLGRDTYEQYF

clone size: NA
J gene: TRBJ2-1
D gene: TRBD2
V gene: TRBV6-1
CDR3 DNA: TGTGCCAGCAGTGGGTCCCCCTTAGCGGGAAGCTCCCGCAATGAGCAGTTCTTC
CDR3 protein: CASSGSPLAGSSRNEQFF

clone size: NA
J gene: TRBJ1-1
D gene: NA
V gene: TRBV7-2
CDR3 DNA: TGTGCCAGCAGCGCAGGCCTTCGCACTGAAGCTTTCTTT
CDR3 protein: CASSAGLRTEAFF

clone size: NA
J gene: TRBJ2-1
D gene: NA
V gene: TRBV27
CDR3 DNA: TGTGCCAGCAGTTTTGGAGGAAACAATGAGCAGTTCTTC
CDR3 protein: CASSFGGNNEQFF

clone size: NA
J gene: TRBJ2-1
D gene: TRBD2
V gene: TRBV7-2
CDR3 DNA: TGTGCCAGCACCCGGACTAGCGGGAGTGTCTTTGATGAGCAGTTCTTC
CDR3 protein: CASTRTSGSVFDEQFF

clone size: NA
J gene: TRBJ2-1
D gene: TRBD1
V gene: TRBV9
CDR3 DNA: TGTGCCAGCAGCGCTGGGGACAGCTCCTACAATGAGCAGTTCTTC
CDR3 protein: CASSAGDSSYNEQFF

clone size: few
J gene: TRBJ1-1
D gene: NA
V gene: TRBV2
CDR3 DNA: TGTGCCATCTCAGGATCAAACACTGAAGCTTTCTTT
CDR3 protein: CAISGSNTEAFF

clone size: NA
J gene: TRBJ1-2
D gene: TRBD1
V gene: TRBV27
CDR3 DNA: TGTGCCAGCAGTTTATACACCTCCGGGACAGGGGGCAGCTATGGCTACACCTTC
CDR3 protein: CASSLYTSGTGGSYGYTF

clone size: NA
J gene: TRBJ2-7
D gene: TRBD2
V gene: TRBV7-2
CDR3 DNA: TGTGCCAGCAGCCAAAGGAGGCTAGCGGGATTTGTCGAGCAGTACTTC
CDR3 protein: CASSQRRLAGFVEQYF

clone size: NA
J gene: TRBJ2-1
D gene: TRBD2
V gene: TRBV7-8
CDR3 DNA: TGTGCCAGCAGCCCCAACACCGGGACTATTATGGGTGAGCAGTTCTTC
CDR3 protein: CASSPNTGTIMGEQFF

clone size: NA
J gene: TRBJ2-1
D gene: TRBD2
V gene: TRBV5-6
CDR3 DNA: TGTGCCAGCAGCTACGGACTAGCGGGGAAATACAATGAGCAGTTCTTC
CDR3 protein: CASSYGLAGKYNEQFF

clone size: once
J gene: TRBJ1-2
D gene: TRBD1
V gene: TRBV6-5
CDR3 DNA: TGTGCCAGCGGGGACAGGGTCAGCTATGGCTACACCTTC
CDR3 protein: CASGDRVSYGYTF

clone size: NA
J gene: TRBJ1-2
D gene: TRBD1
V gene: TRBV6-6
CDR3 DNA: TGTGCCAGCAGTTACTCACTACAGGGGACCCATGGCTACACCTTC
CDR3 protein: CASSYSLQGTHGYTF

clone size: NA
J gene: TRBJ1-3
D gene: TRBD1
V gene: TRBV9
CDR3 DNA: TGTGCCAGCAGCGTAGCCCCGGACAGGCCTGGAAACACCATATATTTT
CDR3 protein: CASSVAPDRPGNTIYF

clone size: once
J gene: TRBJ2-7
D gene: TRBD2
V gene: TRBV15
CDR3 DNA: TGTGCCACCAGCAGTCCGGAACTAGCGGAGCAGTACTTC
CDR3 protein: CATSSPELAEQYF

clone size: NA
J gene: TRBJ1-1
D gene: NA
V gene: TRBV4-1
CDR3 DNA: TGCGCCAGCAGCCGCAGGGAGGGCACTGAAGCTTTCTTT
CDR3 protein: CASSRREGTEAFF

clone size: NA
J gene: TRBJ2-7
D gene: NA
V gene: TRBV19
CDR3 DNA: TGTGCCAGTAGTATGAGATCCCAGGGTAGCGGACGATACGAGCAGTACTTC
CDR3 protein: CASSMRSQGSGRYEQYF

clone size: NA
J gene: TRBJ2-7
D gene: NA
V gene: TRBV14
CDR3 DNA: TGTGCCAGCAGCCAAGATTGGGGGCTACAGTACTTC
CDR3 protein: CASSQDWGLQYF

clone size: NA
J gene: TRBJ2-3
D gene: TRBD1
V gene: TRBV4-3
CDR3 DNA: TGCGCCAGCAGCCGCGCCGGGACAGGGGGCAGCAGGGCAGATACGCAGTATTTT
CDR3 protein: CASSRAGTGGSRADTQYF

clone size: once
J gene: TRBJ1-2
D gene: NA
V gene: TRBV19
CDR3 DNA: TGTGCCAGTAGTATAAGGATTGGGCAGTCCTATGGCTACACCTTC
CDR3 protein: CASSIRIGQSYGYTF

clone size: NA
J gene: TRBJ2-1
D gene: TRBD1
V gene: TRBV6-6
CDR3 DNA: TGTGCCAGCAGTTACTTGGGACAGGGCAACAATGAGCAGTTCTTC
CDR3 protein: CASSYLGQGNNEQFF

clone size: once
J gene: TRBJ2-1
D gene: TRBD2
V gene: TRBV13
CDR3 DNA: TGTGCCAGCAGCTCCTCCCTAAGAGCGGGGGGGTTCAATGAGCAGTTCTTC
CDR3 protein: CASSSSLRAGGFNEQFF

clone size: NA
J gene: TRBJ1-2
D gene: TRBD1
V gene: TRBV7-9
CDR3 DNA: TGTGCCAGCAGCTTGGCCGACTCGACAGGGATCTATGGCTACACCTTC
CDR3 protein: CASSLADSTGIYGYTF

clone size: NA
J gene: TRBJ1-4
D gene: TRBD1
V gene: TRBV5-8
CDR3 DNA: TGTGCCAGCAGCTGGGGACAGGGCAGAACTAATGAAAAACTGTTTTTT
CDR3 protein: CASSWGQGRTNEKLFF

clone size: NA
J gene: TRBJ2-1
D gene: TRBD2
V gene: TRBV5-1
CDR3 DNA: TGCGCCAGCAGCCCCGGGACTAGCGGGACCTACAATGAGCAGTTCTTC
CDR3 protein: CASSPGTSGTYNEQFF

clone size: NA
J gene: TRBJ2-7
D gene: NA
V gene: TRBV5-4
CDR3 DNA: TGTGCCAGCAGCCCGCAACGGGGGGCGGGCGAGCAGTACTTC
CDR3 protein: CASSPQRGAGEQYF

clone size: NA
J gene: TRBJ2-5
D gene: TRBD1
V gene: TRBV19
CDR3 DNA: TGTGCCACTGGGGACAGGGGAAAGACCCAGTACTTC
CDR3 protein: CATGDRGKTQYF

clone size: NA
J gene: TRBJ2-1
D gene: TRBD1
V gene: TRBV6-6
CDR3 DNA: TGTGCCAGCAGTTTAGGACAGGGGTCGGGCTACAATGAGCAGTTCTTC
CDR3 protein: CASSLGQGSGYNEQFF

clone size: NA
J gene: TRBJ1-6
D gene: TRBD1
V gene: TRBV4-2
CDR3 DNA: TGTGCCAGCAGAACCCGGGACAGGGCTAATTCACCCCTCCACTTT
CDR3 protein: CASRTRDRANSPLHF